This record looks at one T cell receptor (beta chain) sequence and its context. What it binds is not known. The repertoire was sequenced with immunoSEQ multiplex PCR; TCRdb's copy has only in-frame clones and lacks some. The table has about 120,000 clones, approximately 95% seen once. These data come from a study of cytomegalovirus exposure and HLA in healthy donors. Study details: The 130 or so validation repertoires, a later analysis reported, used the same platform as the 600 to 850 repertoires from the first cohort. The study, taken as a whole, reports: In vitro confirmation showed three CMV-associated chains to be CMV antigen specific.

The CDR3 spans 15 residues. Germline trimming cut 1 base from V and 4 bases from J; bases unmatched to any gene: 6. Germline V gene data show CDR1 as LNHNV and CDR2 as YYDKDF (reference sequence). Sequencing used PBMCs. The genes are TRBV15 and TRBJ2-5; 7 bases map to TRBD2. The source of this sequence is a man between 18 and 35 years old in good health and CMV-seronegative. CDR3 DNA: TGTGCCACCAGCAGAGGAACTAGCGCAGCAGAGACCCAGTACTTC. Translation: CATSRGTSAAETQYF.